The present TCR beta chain was sequenced within a study of cytomegalovirus exposure and HLA in healthy donors. With 60 Vbeta and 13 Jbeta primers, the PCR was carried out. The protocol was immunoSEQ multiplex PCR, while the TCRdb copy is restricted to in-frame clones and leaves out a portion. The sample includes approximately 100,000 clones, roughly 71% of them seen just once. This CDR3 is 16 amino acids long. V shed 8 bases and J 2 bases; nucleotides not matched to a gene: 8. Germline lookup yields CDR1 SNHLY and CDR2 FYNNEI. The TCR was taken from a woman between 70 and 85 years old in good health and CMV-seropositive. Sequencing was done on a sample of PBMCs. The chain uses TRBV2 and TRBJ2-3, with 12 bases fitting TRBD2. CDR3 region: CASSAWTSGATDTQYF. CDR3 DNA sequence: TGTGCCAGCTCGGCGTGGACTAGCGGGGCCACAGATACGCAGTATTTT.